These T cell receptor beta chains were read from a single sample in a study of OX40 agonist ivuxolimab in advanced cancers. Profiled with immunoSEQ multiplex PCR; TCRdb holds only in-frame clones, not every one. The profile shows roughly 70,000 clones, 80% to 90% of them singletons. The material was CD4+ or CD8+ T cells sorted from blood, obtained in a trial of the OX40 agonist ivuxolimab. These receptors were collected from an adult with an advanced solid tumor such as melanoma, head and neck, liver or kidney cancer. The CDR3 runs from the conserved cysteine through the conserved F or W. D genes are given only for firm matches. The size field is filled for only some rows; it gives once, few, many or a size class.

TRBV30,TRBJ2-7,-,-,TGTGCCTGGAGGCTGGGTGGGCCCTACGAGCAGTACTTC,CAWRLGGPYEQYF
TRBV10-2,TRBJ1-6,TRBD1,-,TGCGCCAGCACAGAGACAGGGGCTGGTTCACCCCTCCACTTT,CASTETGAGSPLHF
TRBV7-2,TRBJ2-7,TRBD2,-,TGTGCCAGCAGCTCCGGACTAGCTTACTCCTACGAGCAGTACTTC,CASSSGLAYSYEQYF
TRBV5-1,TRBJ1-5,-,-,TGCGCCAGCAGAGGGGGAAACAATCAGCCCCAGCATTTT,CASRGGNNQPQHF
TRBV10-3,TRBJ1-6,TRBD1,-,TGTGCCATCAGATACAGGGGCTTGGATTCACCCCTCCACTTT,CAIRYRGLDSPLHF
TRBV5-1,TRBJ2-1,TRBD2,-,TGCGCCAGCAGCTTGGTTAGCGGGGTCGCGGCGCAGTTCTTC,CASSLVSGVAAQFF
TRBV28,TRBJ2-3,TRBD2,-,TGTGCCAGCAGGGGACTAGCGGCAAACACAGATACGCAGTATTTT,CASRGLAANTDTQYF
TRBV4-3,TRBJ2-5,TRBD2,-,TGCGCCAGCAGCCAAGTAGTGACTAGCTGGGAGACCCAGTACTTC,CASSQVVTSWETQYF
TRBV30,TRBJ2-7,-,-,TGTGCCTGGAGTCGTCAGGGCTACGAGCAGTACTTC,CAWSRQGYEQYF
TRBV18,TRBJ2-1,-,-,TGTGCCAGCTCACCTCAAAGGGACTCTTACAATGAGCAGTTCTTC,CASSPQRDSYNEQFF
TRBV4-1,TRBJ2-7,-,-,TGCGCCAGCAGATTGACGGGGAGCTCCTACGAGCAGTACTTC,CASRLTGSSYEQYF
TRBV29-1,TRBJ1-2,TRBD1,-,TGCAGCGTTGATACGGACAGGGGGCATGGCTACACCTTC,CSVDTDRGHGYTF
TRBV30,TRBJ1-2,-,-,TGTGCCTGGAACGAGCACTCGGATGGCTACACCTTC,CAWNEHSDGYTF
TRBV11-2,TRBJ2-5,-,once,TGTGCCAGCAGCGGGCGGGAGACCCAGTACTTC,CASSGRETQYF
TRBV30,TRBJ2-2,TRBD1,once,TGTGCCTCCCGGACAGGGCCAAACGCGAACACCGGGGAGCTGTTTTTT,CASRTGPNANTGELFF
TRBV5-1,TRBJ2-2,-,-,TGCGCCAGCAGCTTGGATGCGAACACCGGGGAGCTGTTTTTT,CASSLDANTGELFF
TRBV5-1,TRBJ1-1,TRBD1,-,TGCGCCAGCAGCTTGGCGGGACAGGGTGCGAACACTGAAGCTTTCTTT,CASSLAGQGANTEAFF
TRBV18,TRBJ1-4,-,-,TGTGCCAGCTCACCTCGTGGACAGCCTCCTAATGAAAAACTGTTTTTT,CASSPRGQPPNEKLFF
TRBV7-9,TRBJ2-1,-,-,TGTGCCAGCAGCTTATTCGACTACTCCTACAATGAGCAGTTCTTC,CASSLFDYSYNEQFF
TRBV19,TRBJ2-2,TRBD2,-,TGTGCCAGTAAGCGTGGGCGGGAGACTTCCGGGGAGCTGTTTTTT,CASKRGRETSGELFF
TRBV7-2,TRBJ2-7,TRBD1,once,TGTGCCAGCAGCCCGGGACAGGGGGAGCAGTACTTC,CASSPGQGEQYF
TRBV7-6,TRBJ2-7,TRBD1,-,TGTGCCAGCAGCCGGGACAGGGGGAGGACCTACGAGCAGTACTTC,CASSRDRGRTYEQYF
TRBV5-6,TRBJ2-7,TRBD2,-,TGTGCCAGCAGCTTACTAGCGGGAATATACGAGCAGTACTTC,CASSLLAGIYEQYF
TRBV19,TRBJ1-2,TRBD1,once,TGTGCCAGTAGTATGACAGGGCGTGGCTACACCTTC,CASSMTGRGYTF
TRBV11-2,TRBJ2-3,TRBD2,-,TGTGCCAGCAGCTTAAGGGCTAGCGGGGGGGGCACAGATACGCAGTATTTT,CASSLRASGGGTDTQYF
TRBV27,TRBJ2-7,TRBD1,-,TGTGCCAGCAGTTTATTGGGACAGGGTGTGTACGAGCAGTACTTC,CASSLLGQGVYEQYF
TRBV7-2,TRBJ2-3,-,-,TGTGCCAGCAGCTTAGACAGTTCTAGCACAGATACGCAGTATTTT,CASSLDSSSTDTQYF
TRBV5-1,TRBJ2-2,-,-,TGCGCCAGGGAGAAGACAGGGAACACCGGGGAGCTGTTTTTT,CAREKTGNTGELFF
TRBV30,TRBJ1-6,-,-,TGTGCCTGGACTCAAACCAGTGGTTCACCCCTCCACTTT,CAWTQTSGSPLHF
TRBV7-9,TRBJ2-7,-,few,TGTGCCAGCAGCTTAATGGGTGTCGAGCAGTACTTC,CASSLMGVEQYF
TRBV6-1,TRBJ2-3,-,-,TGTGCCAGCTTGGCTAGGGATACGCAGTATTTT,CASLARDTQYF
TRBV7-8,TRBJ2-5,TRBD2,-,TGTGCCAGCAGCTTAGGGGGGGGAGACCAAGAGACCCAGTACTTC,CASSLGGGDQETQYF
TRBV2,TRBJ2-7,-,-,TGTGCCAGCAGTCAACAGGGAAGGAGTTCCTACGAGCAGTACTTC,CASSQQGRSSYEQYF
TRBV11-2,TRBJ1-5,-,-,TGTGCCAGCAGCTCGGGGGACCGTGTATCGCCCCAGCATTTT,CASSSGDRVSPQHF
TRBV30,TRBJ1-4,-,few,TGTGCCTGGATAGAGGGTGAAAAACTGTTTTTT,CAWIEGEKLFF
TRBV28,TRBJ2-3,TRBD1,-,TGTGCCAGCAGCCCTACAGGGGGCCTAAGCACAGATACGCAGTATTTT,CASSPTGGLSTDTQYF
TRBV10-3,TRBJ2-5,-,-,TGTGCCATCAGTGCGGGGAAGTCCGTTCCCGGGGAGACCCAGTACTTC,CAISAGKSVPGETQYF
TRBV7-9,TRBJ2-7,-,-,TGTGCCAGCAGCTCGGGCCGATACGAGCAGTACTTC,CASSSGRYEQYF
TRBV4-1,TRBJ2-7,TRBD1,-,TGCGCCAGCAGCCTAAACAGGGGGCAAGTCTACGAGCAGTACTTC,CASSLNRGQVYEQYF
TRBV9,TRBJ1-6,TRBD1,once,TGTGCCAGCAGCGCAGGGGGCTCCTATAATTCACCCCTCCACTTT,CASSAGGSYNSPLHF
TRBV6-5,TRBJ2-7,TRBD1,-,TGTGCCAGCAGTTACGGACAGGGGGGCTACGAGCAGTACTTC,CASSYGQGGYEQYF
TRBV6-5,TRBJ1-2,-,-,TGTGCCAGCAGTTACCCGGGGGCCTATGGCTACACCTTC,CASSYPGAYGYTF
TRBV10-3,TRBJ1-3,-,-,TGTGCCATCAAAAAAGTACAGGGAAACACCATATATTTT,CAIKKVQGNTIYF
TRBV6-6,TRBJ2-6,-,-,TGTGCCAGCTCCCACGGAGGGTACGGGGCCAACGTCCTGACTTTC,CASSHGGYGANVLTF
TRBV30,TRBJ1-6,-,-,TGTGCCTGGAGTGTGAAAGGGGGTCAGAGGTCCTATAATTCACCCCTCCACTTT,CAWSVKGGQRSYNSPLHF
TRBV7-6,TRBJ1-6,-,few,TGTGCCAGCAGCTTGGGACCAGGCGATAATTCACCCCTCCACTTT,CASSLGPGDNSPLHF
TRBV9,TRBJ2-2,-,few,TGTGCCAGCAGCCAGCAAGGGGATGGCACCGGGGAGCTGTTTTTT,CASSQQGDGTGELFF
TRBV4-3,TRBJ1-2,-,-,TGCGCCAGCAGCCAAACTTTAGCTCGAACTAACTATGGCTACACCTTC,CASSQTLARTNYGYTF
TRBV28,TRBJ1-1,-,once,TGTGCCAGCAGTTTACCCCCGGCACTAATGAACACTGAAGCTTTCTTT,CASSLPPALMNTEAFF
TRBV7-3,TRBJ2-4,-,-,TGTGCCAGCAGCCTCCGGGACAAAGAACTAGCCAAAAACATTCAGTACTTC,CASSLRDKELAKNIQYF
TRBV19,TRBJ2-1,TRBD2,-,TGTGCCAGTACCTCCCACGGGGCGGGAGGGCAAAATGAGCAGTTCTTC,CASTSHGAGGQNEQFF
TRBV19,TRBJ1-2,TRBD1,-,TGTGCCAGTAGTATCCACGGGAGGGGGCAGATGCTGGGTGGCTACACCTTC,CASSIHGRGQMLGGYTF
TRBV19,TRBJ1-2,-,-,TGTGCCAGTAGTATACAGGGGACTAACTATGGCTACACCTTC,CASSIQGTNYGYTF
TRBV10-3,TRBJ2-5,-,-,TGTGCCATCAGTCGACCCCCCCAGGAGACCCAGTACTTC,CAISRPPQETQYF
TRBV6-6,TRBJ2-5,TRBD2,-,TGTGCCAGCAGATTAGCGGGAGGGCGGGGAGAGACCCAGTACTTC,CASRLAGGRGETQYF
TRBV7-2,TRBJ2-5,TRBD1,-,TGTGCCAGCAGCTTAGATCAGGGGGCGGCGGAGACCCAGTACTTC,CASSLDQGAAETQYF
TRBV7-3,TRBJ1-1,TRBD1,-,TGTGCCAGCAGCTTAACGCCGTCGACAGGGGGCAGTGAAGCTTTCTTT,CASSLTPSTGGSEAFF
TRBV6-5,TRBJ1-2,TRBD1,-,TGTGCCAGCACCCGACAGGGGGCTTTCTATGGCTACACCTTC,CASTRQGAFYGYTF
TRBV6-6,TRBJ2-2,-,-,TGTGCCAGCAGTTACTTGGCTAGCGACACCGGGGAGCTGTTTTTT,CASSYLASDTGELFF
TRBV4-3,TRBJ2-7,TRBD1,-,TGCGCCAGCAGCCAAGTCCTTCCCGGGACAGGGGGCGAGCAGTACTTC,CASSQVLPGTGGEQYF